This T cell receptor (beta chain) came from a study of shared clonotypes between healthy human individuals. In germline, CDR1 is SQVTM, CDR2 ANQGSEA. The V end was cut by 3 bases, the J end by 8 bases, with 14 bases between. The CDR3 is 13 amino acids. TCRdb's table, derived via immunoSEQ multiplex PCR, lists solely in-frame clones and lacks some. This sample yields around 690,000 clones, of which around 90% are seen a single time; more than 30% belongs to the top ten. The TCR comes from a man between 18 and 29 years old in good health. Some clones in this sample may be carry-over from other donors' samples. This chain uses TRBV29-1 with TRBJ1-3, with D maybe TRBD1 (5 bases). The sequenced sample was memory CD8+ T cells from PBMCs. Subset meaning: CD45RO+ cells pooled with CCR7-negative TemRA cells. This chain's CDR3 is CSVDFQGDDTIYF. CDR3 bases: TGCAGCGTTGATTTTCAGGGTGACGACACCATATATTTT. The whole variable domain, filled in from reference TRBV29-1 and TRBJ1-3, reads SAVISQKPSRDICQRGTSLTIQCQVDSQVTMMFWYRQQPGQSLTLIATANQGSEATYESGFVIDKFPISRPNLTFSTLTVSNMSPEDSSIYLCSVDFQGDDTIYFGEGSWLTVV.